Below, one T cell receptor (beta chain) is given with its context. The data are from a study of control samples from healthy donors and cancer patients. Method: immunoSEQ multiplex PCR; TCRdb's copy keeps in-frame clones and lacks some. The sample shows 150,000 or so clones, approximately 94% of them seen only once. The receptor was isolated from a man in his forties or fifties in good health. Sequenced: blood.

The CDR3 loop reads CASSSGTRSSSSTDTQYF. CDR3 DNA: TGTGCCAGCAGTTCCGGGACCCGAAGCAGTTCTAGCACAGATACGCAGTATTTT. J is TRBJ2-3 and V is TRBV7-9; D tentatively reads TRBD1 or TRBD2 (5 bases each). The V end lost 6 bases, the J end lost 0 bases, and 22 bases lay between the germline ends. CDR3 length equals 18 residues. The germline gives CDR1 SEHNR, CDR2 FQNEAQ (reference sequence).